These 3 T cell receptor beta chains were sequenced from one sample in a study of vaccination and CD4 T cells after COVID-19. The Oncomine TCR Beta short-read assay was what sequenced the DNA obtained from cultured CD4+ T cells. TCRdb reprocessed the PCR reads via MiXCR and lists one record per CDR3 protein. The sample has around 13,000 distinct CDR3 sequences, 70% to 80% seen once; the top ten hold 20% to 25%. The antigens for these receptors are not known. Regarding treatment: approximately nine-day PBMC culture with coronavirus spike peptide pools or control peptides (ViraFEST assay). The material sequenced was CD4+ T cells from blood, cultured in vitro. The receptors here all came from a human donor who had recovered from COVID-19.

V is TRBV7-3 and J is TRBJ2-5; D may be TRBD1 or TRBD2 (5 bases each). This CDR3 has 13 amino acids. The germline gives CDR1 SGHTA, CDR2 FQGTGA. V gave up 5 bases and J gave up 3 bases, with 10 bases separating them. The CDR3 spells CASSPGRKETQYF. The CDR3 DNA reads TGTGCCAGCAGCCCGGGACGGAAAGAGACCCAGTACTTC. Full variable domain (outside the CDR3, taken from reference TRBV7-3 and TRBJ2-5): GAGVSQTPSNKVTEKGKYVELRCDPISGHTALYWYRQSLGQGPEFLIYFQGTGAADDSGLPNDRFFAVRPEGSVSTLKIQRTERGDSAVYLCASSPGRKETQYFGPGTRLLVL.

For the CDR3, the DNA is TGTGCCAGCAGTTTGGTTTCAGGGGCCCGTCCACCCCTCCACTTT. Its protein product is CASSLVSGARPPLHF. This rearrangement joins TRBV28 to TRBJ1-6; D is possibly TRBD1 (6 bases). The CDR3 is made up of 15 amino acids. Per the germline V gene, CDR1 is MDHEN and CDR2 is SYDVKM. The ends were cut back, 3 bases at V and 11 bases at J, with 17 bases in the middle.

The V call is TRBV7-9, the J call TRBJ1-5; the D gene is possibly TRBD1 (6 bases). Germline loops: CDR1 SEHNR, CDR2 FQNEAQ (reference sequence). The CDR3 runs 18 residues. Trimming left V 1 base short and J 0 bases short, with 16 bases between. The DNA of the CDR3 is TGTGCCAGCAGCTTAGGGATGGGGGGACAACATAGCAATCAGCCCCAGCATTTT. It yields the protein CASSLGMGGQHSNQPQHF.